The clone carrying this T cell receptor beta chain has just one count. Germline V CDR1 and CDR2: ENHRY, SYGVKD. V was shortened by 6 bases and J by 0 bases, with 12 bases between the two germline ends. This CDR3 has 15 amino acids. This specimen belongs to a study of blood T cell repertoires in COVID-19. Study in general: The study drew acute and convalescent COVID-19 samples from the United States, Italy and Spain. From T cells, B-cell-depleted T cells, or PBMCs came the material, which was cDNA or gDNA.

Per the original data handling: Researchers report that nucleated cell counts were estimated from reference gene primer amplification. The table came from immunoSEQ multiplex PCR; TCRdb's copy has only in-frame clones and leaves some out. The DNA gave D and trimming, while V, J and clone size come from that table. Counted here are about 250,000 clones, around 84% occurring once; the ten biggest clones make up less than 8.5%. Recruits, aged roughly 18 to 89 years, lived in 25 or so US areas. The chain recombines TRBV10-3 with TRBJ1-3, with a weak D call TRBD1 (6 bases). This sequence originates from a woman between 50 and 59 years old who had been exposed to COVID-19. The sequencing sample was made of PBMCs or T cells enriched from blood (not recorded which). CDR3 sequence: CAISPQGFSGNTIYF. CDR3 DNA: TGTGCCATCAGCCCTCAGGGGTTCTCTGGAAACACCATATATTTT.